This paragraph reports one T cell receptor beta chain. Seattle's cohort entered during active infection and was followed longitudinally. Germline values: CDR1 MGHRA, CDR2 YSYEKL. J gave up 6 bases and V 7 bases, and 7 bases lay outside the gene matches. This CDR3 is 13 amino acids long. The sample is drawn from a study of blood T cell repertoires in COVID-19. Study background: PBMCs, B-cell-depleted T cells, or T cells were the source of the cDNA or gDNA that made up the material.

The data were produced by immunoSEQ multiplex PCR, yet TCRdb's version contains in-frame clones alone and is incomplete. The top ten hold 14% of the sample, which has some 64,000 clones, around 82% seen once. The receptor comes from a man between 60 and 70 years old with COVID-19, enrolled during active disease. The specimen sequenced was peripheral blood. The V and J genes are TRBV4-1 and TRBJ2-3, with 7 nucleotides matching TRBD1. CDR3 DNA: TGCGCCAGCATCACTACAGGGGCGGATACGCAGTATTTT. Its translation is CASITTGADTQYF.